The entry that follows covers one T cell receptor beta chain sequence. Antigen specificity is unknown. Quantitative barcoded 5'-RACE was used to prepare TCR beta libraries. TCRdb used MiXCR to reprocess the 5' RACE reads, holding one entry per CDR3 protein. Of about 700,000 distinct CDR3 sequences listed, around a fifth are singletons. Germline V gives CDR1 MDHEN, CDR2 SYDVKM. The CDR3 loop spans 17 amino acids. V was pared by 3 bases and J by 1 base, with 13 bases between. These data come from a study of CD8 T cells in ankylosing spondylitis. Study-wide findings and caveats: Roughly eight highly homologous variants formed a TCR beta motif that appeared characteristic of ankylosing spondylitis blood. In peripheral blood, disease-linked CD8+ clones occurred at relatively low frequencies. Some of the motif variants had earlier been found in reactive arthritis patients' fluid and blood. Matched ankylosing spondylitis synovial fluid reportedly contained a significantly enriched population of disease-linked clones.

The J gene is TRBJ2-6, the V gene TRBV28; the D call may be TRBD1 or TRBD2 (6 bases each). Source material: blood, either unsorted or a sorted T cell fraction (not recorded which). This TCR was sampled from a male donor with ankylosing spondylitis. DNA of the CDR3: TGTGCCAGCAGTTTTAGGGGGGTACGGTCTGGGGCCAACGTCCTGACTTTC. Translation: CASSFRGVRSGANVLTF.